The clone carrying this TCR beta chain was seen a few times. For TCRbeta, the library was prepared with unique molecular identifiers. TCRdb processed the PCR reads anew with MiXCR; each CDR3 protein has one entry. The repertoire includes hundreds of thousands of distinct CDR3 sequences, about 14% of them detected once, and around 4.1% sits in the top ten. The CDR3 is made up of 16 amino acids. V shed 4 bases, J shed 7 bases, and the junction held 11 bases outside the gene matches. The entry originates in a study of T-cell reconstitution after alpha-beta-depleted transplantation in children. The chain has TRBV12-3 or TRBV12-4 and TRBJ1-5; 9 nucleotides align to TRBD1. Here the sequenced sample was PBMCs, taken from the stem cell graft. This receptor was identified in a human donor who donated a stem cell graft to a child with Fanconi anemia. DNA of the CDR3: TGTGCCAGCAGTTCGCCCACAGGGGGCGCGGGGCAGCCCCAGCATTTT. Protein: CASSSPTGGAGQPQHF.